This T cell receptor (beta chain) was recorded in a study of CD8+CD57+ T cells in acquired aplastic anemia. Study-wide context: Average DNA yield from sorted CD4+ and CD8+ cells was around 3 ug.

The CDR3 sequence is 21 residues long. V gave up 4 bases and J gave up 0 bases; unmatched junction bases: 18. Germline V gives CDR1 LNHDA, CDR2 SQIVND (reference sequence). The sequenced patients had an expansion of CD8+CD57+ cells seen by flow cytometry. Patients were therapy-naive when their blood was sampled. According to the study, genomic DNA was the template for TCR beta VDJ and CDR3 profiling. Each CDR3 protein is one row after TCRdb ran MiXCR on the reads. The sample records a few hundred thousand distinct CDR3 sequences, 70% to 85% being singletons. Overall study findings and caveats: Overlap between patients and controls comprised twenty-nine CD8+ CDR3 sequences.

To note about this clonotype: Its antigen is unknown.

The source is a human donor with aplastic anemia. This chain connects TRBV19 to TRBJ1-5, with TRBD1 matching over 10 bases. Sequencing was performed on sorted CD4+, CD8+, or CD8+CD57+ T cells (not recorded which) from PBMCs. CDR3 in amino acids: CASSTSRDRGTRGYSNQPQHF. CDR3 bases: TGTGCCAGTAGTACGTCCCGGGACAGGGGTACTCGCGGATATAGCAATCAGCCCCAGCATTTT.